The 8 T cell receptor beta chains below were found in one sample sequenced in a study of a mutant IDH1 vaccine in newly diagnosed glioma. Time point reported: week 47, end of study. Vaccine doses each comprised 300 ug of mutant IDH1 20-mer peptide, with topical imiquimod. No antigens are known for them. Generated by immunoSEQ multiplex PCR, the TCRdb table keeps only in-frame clones and is missing some. The profile shows 75,000 to 95,000 clones, under 90% of them singletons. The sequencing here drew on PBMCs, taken from a glioma patient whose treatment included an IDH1 peptide vaccine. These TCRs come from a woman between 50 and 59 years old with glioma.

The rearrangement joins TRBV5-4 to TRBJ2-1, with D tentatively TRBD1 (5 bases). Germline V gene data show CDR1 as SGHNT and CDR2 as YYREEE (reference sequence). Trimming shortened V by 4 bases and J by 6 bases, and 11 bases separated the two germline ends. CDR3 length: 13 residues. The CDR3 bases are TGTGCCAGCAGCCTCAGGGTTCCCAATGAGCAGTTCTTC. As protein: CASSLRVPNEQFF.

The V and J genes are TRBV29-1 and TRBJ2-1, with 10 bases identical to TRBD1. Germline assignment: CDR1 SQVTM and CDR2 ANQGSEA. The CDR3 runs 14 residues. V lost 6 bases and J lost 2; bases outside the gene matches: 4. CDR3 residues: CSVYGQGAYNEQFF. CDR3 nucleotides: TGCAGCGTCTACGGACAGGGGGCCTACAATGAGCAGTTCTTC.

This chain uses TRBV9 with TRBJ2-1; D remains ambiguous. CDR1 and CDR2 from the germline V gene are SGDLS and YYNGEE. V was shortened by 2 bases and J by 8 bases, with 5 bases between the two germline ends. The CDR3 runs to 11 residues. The CDR3 bases are TGTGCCAGCAGCGTTGGGTATGAGCAGTTCTTC. It specifies CASSVGYEQFF.

This chain uses TRBV27 with TRBJ2-7; TRBD1 matches 9 bases. In germline, CDR1 is MNHEY, CDR2 SMNVEV (reference sequence). V shed 5 bases, J shed 0 bases, and the junction held 5 bases outside the gene matches. CDR3 size: 15 residues. The CDR3, as DNA: TGTGCCAGCAGTAAAAAGACAGGGGGCTCCTACGAGCAGTACTTC. It specifies CASSKKTGGSYEQYF.

This clone was picked up one time. This chain uses TRBV19 with TRBJ2-5; maybe TRBD1 (6 bases). CDR3 length: 13 amino acids. V lost 2 bases, J lost 2 bases, and 6 bases lay in between. The germline V gene encodes CDR1 LNHDA and CDR2 SQIVND (reference sequence). Here the CDR3 reads CASSIQGQETQYF. The CDR3 DNA sequence: TGTGCCAGTAGTATACAGGGGCAAGAGACCCAGTACTTC.

The rearrangement links TRBV5-5 to TRBJ1-4; 10 nucleotides match TRBD1. The CDR3 length is 14 residues. CDR1 is SGHKS, CDR2 YYEKEE, per germline (reference sequence). V lost 4 bases to trimming and J lost 8 bases; unmatched junction nucleotides: 5. For the CDR3, the DNA is TGTGCCAGCAGCCACGACAGGGGGCGGGAAAAACTGTTTTTT. Residues: CASSHDRGREKLFF.

CDR3 sequence: CASSLSPSGSHEQFF. In DNA, the CDR3 is TGTGCCAGCAGTTTATCGCCTAGCGGGAGTCATGAGCAGTTCTTC. The gene calls are TRBV28 and TRBJ2-1; TRBD2 aligns across 10 bases. The CDR3 is made up of 15 amino acids. Germline CDR1 reads MDHEN; CDR2 reads SYDVKM. V shed 1 base, J shed 8 bases, and the junction held 5 bases outside the gene matches.

The chain is built from TRBV10-3 and TRBJ2-3, with D perhaps assigned TRBD1 or TRBD2 (6 bases each). The CDR3 runs to 14 residues. The V end lost 10 bases, the J end lost 4 bases, and 18 bases lay between the germline ends. Germline V gene lookup returns CDR1 ENHRY and CDR2 SYGVKD. CDR3 bases: TGTGCCAGCGCGGGACACAGGGCGGCAGATACGCAGTATTTT. Amino acid sequence: CASAGHRAADTQYF.